This TCR beta chain was recorded in a study of blood T cell repertoires in COVID-19. At the level of the study: PBMCs, B-cell-depleted T cells, or T cells were the source of the cDNA or gDNA that made up the material.

Only in-frame clones appear in the TCRdb table, and some are missing; sequencing was by immunoSEQ multiplex PCR. This repertoire shows around 290,000 clones, about 89% found once; its top ten account for approximately 2.5%. With 6 bases clipped from V and 5 bases from J, the junction kept 3 bases outside the gene matches. Per the germline V gene, CDR1 is MGHDK and CDR2 is SYGVNS. The length of the CDR3 is 13 residues. Recruitment covered about two dozen US areas and drew participants whose ages spanned roughly 18 to 90 years. Input material: PBMCs or T cells enriched from blood (not recorded which). This chain joins TRBV25-1 and TRBJ2-2; 7 positions match TRBD1. The TCR originated in a woman under 30 who had recovered from COVID-19. The CDR3 spells CASRGGQTGELFF. The CDR3 DNA is TGTGCCAGCAGAGGGGGCCAGACCGGGGAGCTGTTTTTT.